These 9 T cell receptor beta chains share one sample of origin, sequenced in a study of blood T cell repertoires in COVID-19. The protocol was immunoSEQ multiplex PCR, while the TCRdb copy is restricted to in-frame clones and leaves out a portion. The sample shows around 260,000 clones, roughly 86% of them seen only once. Sample: peripheral blood. The receptors shown here come from a man aged 35 to 55 who had recovered from COVID-19.

The V and J genes are TRBV27 and TRBJ1-1; D is unclear. Germline values: CDR1 MNHEY, CDR2 SMNVEV (reference sequence). Trimming removed 7 bases from V and 1 base from J, with 4 bases in between. The CDR3 totals 11 residues. CDR3 in amino acids: CASMRNTEAFF. The CDR3 DNA reads as TGTGCCAGCATGAGGAACACTGAAGCTTTCTTT.

The gene calls are TRBV10-1 and TRBJ2-7; 7 bases are a match to TRBD1. Germline V CDR1 and CDR2: WNHNN, SYGVQD (reference sequence). The J segment lost 4 bases and the V segment lost 4 bases, leaving 7 bases of the junction unmatched. The CDR3 runs to 14 residues. CDR3 sequence reads: CASSAPGQKYEQYF. In DNA, the CDR3 is TGCGCCAGCAGTGCACCGGGACAGAAGTACGAGCAGTACTTC.

J is TRBJ2-1 and V is TRBV19; tentative D call: TRBD2 (6 bases). CDR3 length: 15 amino acids. Between the trimmed V and J ends, which lost 3 bases and 4 bases, there was a span of 13 bases. Germline-derived CDR1 and CDR2 are LNHDA and SQIVND (reference sequence). CDR3 nucleotide sequence: TGTGCCAGTAGTATGGTGGAGGGCCAATACAATGAGCAGTTCTTC. This gives the protein CASSMVEGQYNEQFF.

A single count supports this clone. The rearrangement links TRBV9 to TRBJ1-4; 7 nucleotides agree with TRBD1. The trim removed 4 bases at V and 3 bases at J, leaving 6 bases unmatched. The CDR3 loop spans 15 amino acids. The germline CDR1 and CDR2 sequences are SGDLS and YYNGEE. CDR3 region: CASSPRDSSNEKLFF. DNA of the CDR3: TGTGCCAGCAGCCCGCGGGACAGCTCTAATGAAAAACTGTTTTTT.

The chain is built from TRBV2 and TRBJ2-7; 13 bases fit TRBD2. Germline V gene data show CDR1 as SNHLY and CDR2 as FYNNEI. Unmatched junction bases numbered 10, after V lost 8 bases and J lost 3 bases. The CDR3 sequence is 16 residues long. The CDR3: CASCRTSGSLDYEQYF. The CDR3 DNA is TGTGCCAGCTGTAGGACTAGCGGGAGCTTAGACTACGAGCAGTACTTC.

A single count supports this clone. The chain couples TRBV3-1 (or the pseudogene TRBV3-2) to TRBJ1-6; the D is unclear. Trimming took off 4 bases at V and 3 bases at J, with 10 bases between the two ends. Germline V lookup: CDR1 LGHDT, CDR2 YNNKEL (reference sequence). The CDR3 has 15 residues. The CDR3 nucleotides are TGTGCCAGCAGCCCGACAAACAGCTATAATTCACCCCTCCACTTT. Its translation is CASSPTNSYNSPLHF.

The genes are TRBV6-2 or TRBV6-3 and TRBJ2-3; 9 nucleotides line up with TRBD1. The J segment lost 5 bases and the V segment lost 5 bases, leaving 8 bases of the junction unmatched. Germline loops: CDR1 MNHEY, CDR2 SVGEGT. The CDR3 is 15 amino acids. The CDR3 protein is CASSTRDRAGDTQYF. As DNA, the CDR3 is TGTGCCAGCAGTACCCGGGACAGGGCGGGAGATACGCAGTATTTT.

V is TRBV2 and J is TRBJ2-1; TRBD2 matches 12 bases. CDR1 SNHLY and CDR2 FYNNEI come from the germline V gene. This CDR3 region has 14 residues. Trimming took 6 bases from V and 4 from J; bases not matched to a gene: 1. CDR3 coding DNA: TGTGCCAGCAGCGGGACTAGCGGGTACAATGAGCAGTTCTTC. As protein: CASSGTSGYNEQFF.

J is TRBJ1-1 and V is TRBV18; a possible D gene is TRBD1 (5 bases). V was cut by 0 bases and J by 5 bases, with 10 bases left in between. The CDR3 is made up of 14 amino acids. CDR1 and CDR2 from the germline V gene are KGHSH and LQKENI. The CDR3 nucleotides are TGTGCCAGCTCACCACCGCAGGGAAGGACTGAAGCTTTCTTT. This codes for CASSPPQGRTEAFF.